This T cell receptor beta chain was obtained from a study of blood T cell repertoires in COVID-19. The V gene lost 0 bases and the J gene lost 6 bases, with 12 bases spanning the gap. Germline CDR1 is MNHNY and CDR2 is SVGAGI (reference sequence). This CDR3 has 14 amino acids. A few counts support this clone. Original handling: Amplification of reference gene primers provided the estimated nucleated cell counts. Some clones are missing from TCRdb's copy, which holds only in-frame ones; the method was immunoSEQ multiplex PCR. That table gives V, J and clone size, and the DNA gave D and trimming. The top ten hold less than 30% of the sample, which has roughly 40,000 clones, about 85% seen once.

The genes are TRBV6-6 and TRBJ2-7; possible D gene TRBD1, 6 bases. Input material: peripheral blood. The origin of this receptor is a man aged 80 or over with active or convalescent COVID-19. The CDR3 DNA reads TGTGCCAGCAGTTACTCGACCCAGGGGTTCGAGCAGTACTTC. Encoded protein: CASSYSTQGFEQYF.